This T cell receptor beta chain is drawn from a study of T cell responses to AZD1222 COVID-19 vaccine. Study observations and caveats: Donors were largely white British and mainly female; clonal diversity was possibly underestimated. Distributed over spike, vaccine-associated CD4 TCRs predominated at 160-218 and 743-854. Vaccination with two AZD1222 doses was followed by a rise in Spike-specific TCR breadth and depth.

To note about this clone: Its antigen is still unknown.

Profiled with immunoSEQ multiplex PCR; TCRdb holds only in-frame clones, not every one. The sample holds over 75,000 clones, roughly 90% seen once. This receptor was taken from an adult in good health. The sequenced sample was peripheral blood, obtained on day 0 of AZD1222 vaccination.

CDR3 nucleotide sequence: TGTGCCAGCAGTTTATGGGGGGGGTACTACGAGCAGTACTTC. Translating it yields CASSLWGGYYEQYF. V gene TRBV28 combines with J gene TRBJ2-7; 7 bases fit TRBD2. The CDR3 is 14 residues long. The trim removed 0 bases at V and 3 bases at J, leaving 2 bases unmatched. Germline V gives CDR1 MDHEN, CDR2 SYDVKM.